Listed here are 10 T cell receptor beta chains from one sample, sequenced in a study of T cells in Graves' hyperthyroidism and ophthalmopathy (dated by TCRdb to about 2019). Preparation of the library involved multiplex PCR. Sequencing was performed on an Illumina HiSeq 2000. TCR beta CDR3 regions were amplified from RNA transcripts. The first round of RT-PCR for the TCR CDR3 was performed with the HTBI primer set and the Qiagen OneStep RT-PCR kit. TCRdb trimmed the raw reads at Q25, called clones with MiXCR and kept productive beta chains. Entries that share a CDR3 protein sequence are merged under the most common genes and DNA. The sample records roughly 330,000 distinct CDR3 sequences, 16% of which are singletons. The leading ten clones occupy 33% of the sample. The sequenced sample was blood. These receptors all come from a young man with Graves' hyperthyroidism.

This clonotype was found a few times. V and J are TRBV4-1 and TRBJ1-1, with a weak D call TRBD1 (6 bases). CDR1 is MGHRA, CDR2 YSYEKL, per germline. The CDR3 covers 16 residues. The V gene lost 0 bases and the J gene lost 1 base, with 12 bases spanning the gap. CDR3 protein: CASSQDPGAPNTEAFF. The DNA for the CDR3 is TGCGCCAGCAGCCAAGATCCGGGGGCTCCGAACACTGAAGCTTTCTTT.

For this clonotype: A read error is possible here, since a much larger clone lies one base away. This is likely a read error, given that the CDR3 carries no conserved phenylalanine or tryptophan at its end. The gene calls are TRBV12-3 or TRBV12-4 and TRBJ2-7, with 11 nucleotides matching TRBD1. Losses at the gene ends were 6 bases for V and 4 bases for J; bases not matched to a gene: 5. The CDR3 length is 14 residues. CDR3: CASRKDRGLYEQYL. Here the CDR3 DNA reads TGTGCCAGCAGGAAGGACAGGGGGCTGTACGAGCAGTACCTC.

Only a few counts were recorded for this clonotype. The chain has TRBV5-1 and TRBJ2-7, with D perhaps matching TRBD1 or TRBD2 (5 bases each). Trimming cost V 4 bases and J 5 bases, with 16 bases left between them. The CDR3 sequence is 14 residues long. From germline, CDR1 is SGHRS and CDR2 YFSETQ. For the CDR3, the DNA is TGCGCCAGCAGCGGGGGTTCTGGCTACCACGAGCAGTACTTC. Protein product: CASSGGSGYHEQYF.

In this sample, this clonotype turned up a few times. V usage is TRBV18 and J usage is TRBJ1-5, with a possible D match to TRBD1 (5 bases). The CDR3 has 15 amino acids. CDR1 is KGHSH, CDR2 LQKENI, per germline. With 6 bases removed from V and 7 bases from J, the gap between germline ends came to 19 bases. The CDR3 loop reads CASSSGGLVSQPQHF. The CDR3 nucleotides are TGTGCCAGCTCCTCCGGGGGACTGGTGTCCCAGCCCCAGCATTTT.

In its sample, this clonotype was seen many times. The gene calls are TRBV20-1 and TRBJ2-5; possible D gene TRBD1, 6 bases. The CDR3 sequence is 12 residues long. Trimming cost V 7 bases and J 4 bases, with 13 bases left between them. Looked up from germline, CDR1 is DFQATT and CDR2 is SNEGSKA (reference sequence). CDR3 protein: CSVLARGETQYF. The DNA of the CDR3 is TGCAGTGTGCTGGCCAGGGGAGAGACCCAGTACTTC.

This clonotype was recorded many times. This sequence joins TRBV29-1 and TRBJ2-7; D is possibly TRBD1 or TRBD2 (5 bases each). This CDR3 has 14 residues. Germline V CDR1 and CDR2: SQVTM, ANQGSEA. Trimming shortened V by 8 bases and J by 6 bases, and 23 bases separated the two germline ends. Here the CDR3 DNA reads TGCAGCATCCCATACCGGGACGGTTCGCGCGAGCAGTACTTC. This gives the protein CSIPYRDGSREQYF.

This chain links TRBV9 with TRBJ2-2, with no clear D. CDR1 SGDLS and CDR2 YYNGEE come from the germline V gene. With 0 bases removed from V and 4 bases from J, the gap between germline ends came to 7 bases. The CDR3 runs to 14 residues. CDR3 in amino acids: CASSVDGITGELFF. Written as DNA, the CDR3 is TGTGCCAGCAGCGTAGACGGAATCACCGGGGAGCTGTTTTTT.

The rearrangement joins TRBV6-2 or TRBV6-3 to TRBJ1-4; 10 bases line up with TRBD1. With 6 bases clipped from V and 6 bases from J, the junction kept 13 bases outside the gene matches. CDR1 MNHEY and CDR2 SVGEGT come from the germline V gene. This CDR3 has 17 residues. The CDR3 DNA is TGTGCCAGCAGCAACCGGGACAGGGGATTTGGGGATGAAAAACTGTTTTTT. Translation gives CASSNRDRGFGDEKLFF.

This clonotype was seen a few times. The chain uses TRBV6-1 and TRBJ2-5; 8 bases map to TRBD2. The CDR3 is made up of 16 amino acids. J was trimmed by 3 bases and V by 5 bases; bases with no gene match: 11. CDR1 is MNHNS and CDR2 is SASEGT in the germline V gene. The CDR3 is CASSLTRGGAEETQYF. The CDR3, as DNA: TGTGCCAGCAGTTTAACCCGGGGGGGGGCGGAAGAGACCCAGTACTTC.

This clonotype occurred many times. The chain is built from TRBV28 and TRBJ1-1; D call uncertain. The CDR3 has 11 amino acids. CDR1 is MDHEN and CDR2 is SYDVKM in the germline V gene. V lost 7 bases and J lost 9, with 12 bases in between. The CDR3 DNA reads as TGTGCCAGCACCCAACGCCAAAAAGCTTTCTTT. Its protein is CASTQRQKAFF.